These 2 T cell receptor beta chains were sequenced from one sample in a study of Ad26.COV2.S vaccination and SARS-CoV-2 variants. Produced via immunoSEQ multiplex PCR; TCRdb's table is partial and in-frame only. The data hold about 240,000 clones, with more than 75% observed a single time. Treatment defined: 15 to 20 received Ad26.COV2.S at low or high dose, single or two shots; 5 received placebo; per-sample allocation not given. Following the first vaccine or placebo injection, samples were taken on day 63. The material sequenced was peripheral blood, taken in a trial of Ad26.COV2.S vaccine versus placebo. The source of these receptors is a person between 18 and 59 years old who received the Ad26.COV2.S COVID-19 vaccine or a placebo.

The chain carries TRBV19 and TRBJ1-1, with D perhaps TRBD1 (6 bases). The CDR3 contains 13 residues. The V gene's germline CDR1 is LNHDA and CDR2 SQIVND (reference sequence). The germline V and J ends were trimmed by 4 bases and 4 bases, with 10 bases remaining between them. Written as DNA, the CDR3 is TGTGCCAGTAGTAGGGACATAGGCACTGAAGCTTTCTTT. Its translation: CASSRDIGTEAFF.

The genes are TRBV28 and TRBJ2-1, with 14 bases fitting TRBD2. The CDR3 has 18 amino acids. The V gene's germline CDR1 is MDHEN and CDR2 SYDVKM. J was trimmed by 6 bases and V by 5 bases; bases with no gene match: 12. Written as DNA, the CDR3 is TGTGCCAGCAGTGAGAGCGGACTAGCGGGAGGCCTCCGCAATGAGCAGTTCTTC. This sequence encodes CASSESGLAGGLRNEQFF.